A single sample is the source of the 13 T cell receptor beta chains below, sequenced in a study of monozygotic twins with cystic fibrosis (dated by TCRdb to the early 2020s). The receptor library was made with the immunoSEQ multiplex PCR assay. The table was pulled from immuneACCESS by TCRdb, which kept in-frame rearrangements only. Such tables lose some clones; where checked, under half of the loss comes from unresolved V genes, and the rest has no known cause. Recorded for this sample are tens of thousands of clones; around nine tenths of them occurred a single time. The ten largest clonotypes hold 0.15% to 0.2% of the sample. Source material: blood. These receptor sequences come from a boy aged 2-9 years with cystic fibrosis.

The chain has TRBV9 and TRBJ2-2; weak D call: TRBD1 (6 bases). V shed 4 bases and J shed 5 bases, with 9 bases lying between them. The germline V gene has CDR1 SGDLS and CDR2 YYNGEE. The CDR3 covers 13 residues. The CDR3 DNA follows: TGTGCCAGCAGCCGACAGGTAACCGGGGAGCTGTTTTTT. Residues: CASSRQVTGELFF.

The rearrangement links TRBV7-9 to TRBJ1-1; 8 bases agree with TRBD1. CDR3 length: 14 residues. The V gene end was trimmed by 5 bases and the J gene end by 5 bases; junction bases not matched to a gene: 7. Germline CDR1 SEHNR, CDR2 FQNEAQ (reference sequence). CDR3: CASSQNRGETEAFF. CDR3 in DNA: TGTGCCAGCAGCCAAAACAGGGGGGAGACTGAAGCTTTCTTT. Filled out from reference TRBV7-9 and TRBJ1-1, the complete variable domain reads DTGVSQNPRHKITKRGQNVTFRCDPISEHNRLYWYRQTLGQGPEFLTYFQNEAQLEKSRLLSDRFSAERPKGSFSTLEIQRTEQGDSAMYLCASSQNRGETEAFFGQGTRLTVV.

V is TRBV5-6 and J is TRBJ1-1; D not certain. From germline, CDR1 is SGHDT and CDR2 YYEEEE. This CDR3 is 13 amino acids long. V dropped 2 bases and J dropped 2 bases, with 7 bases sitting between them. The CDR3 DNA sequence: TGTGCCAGCAGCTTAAACCCCAACACTGAAGCTTTCTTT. Its translation: CASSLNPNTEAFF.

The chain combines TRBV15 with TRBJ1-3; TRBD1 is a possible D gene (5 bases). The CDR3 is 18 amino acids. In germline, CDR1 is LNHNV, CDR2 YYDKDF (reference sequence). V was shortened by 1 base and J by 0 bases, with 16 bases between the two germline ends. The DNA for the CDR3 is TGTGCCACCAGCAGAGTGTACTCTCTGGGGGGCTCTGGAAACACCATATATTTT. Its protein product is CATSRVYSLGGSGNTIYF.

This clone was seen a few times. V is TRBV12-5 and J is TRBJ1-5; D is ambiguous. Trimming took 7 bases from V and 0 from J, leaving 7 bases between them. This CDR3 comprises 13 residues. Germline V gene lookup returns CDR1 LGHNT and CDR2 FRNRAP. Here the CDR3 DNA reads TGTGCTAGTGCCCCACGTAGCAATCAGCCCCAGCATTTT. This translates into CASAPRSNQPQHF. Combining the CDR3 with reference TRBV12-5 and TRBJ1-5 gives the whole variable domain DARVTQTPRHKVTEMGQEVTMRCQPILGHNTVFWYRQTMMQGLELLAYFRNRAPLDDSGMPKDRFSAEMPDATLATLKIQPSEPRDSAVYFCASAPRSNQPQHFGDGTRLSIL.

CDR3 sequence reads: CASSREKGTGAAANYGYTF. In DNA form, the CDR3 reads TGTGCCAGCTCGCGTGAGAAAGGGACAGGGGCGGCAGCTAACTATGGCTACACCTTC. V is TRBV18 and J is TRBJ1-2; 10 positions match TRBD1. Looked up from germline, CDR1 is KGHSH and CDR2 is LQKENI. J gave up 0 bases and V 6 bases, and 16 bases lay outside the gene matches. The CDR3 covers 19 residues.

This chain links TRBV2 with TRBJ1-1; the D gene is possibly TRBD1 (6 bases). The CDR3 is 17 amino acids. Trimming took 0 bases from V and 0 from J, leaving 14 bases between them. CDR1 and CDR2 (germline): SNHLY, FYNNEI. CDR3 sequence reads: CASSEAGGRGMNTEAFF. CDR3 DNA: TGTGCCAGCAGTGAAGCCGGGGGCAGGGGTATGAACACTGAAGCTTTCTTT.

This rearrangement joins TRBV7-2 to TRBJ2-1; D uncertain. V lost 2 bases and J lost 6, with 5 bases in between. Germline V gives CDR1 SGHTA, CDR2 FQGNSA. The CDR3 has 12 amino acids. The CDR3 loop is CASSLFGNEQFF. The CDR3 DNA reads TGTGCCAGCAGCTTATTCGGCAATGAGCAGTTCTTC. Full variable domain (outside the CDR3, taken from reference TRBV7-2 and TRBJ2-1): GAGVSQSPSNKVTEKGKDVELRCDPISGHTALYWYRQSLGQGLEFLIYFQGNSAPDKSGLPSDRFSAERTGGSVSTLTIQRTQQEDSAVYLCASSLFGNEQFFGPGTRLTVL.

CDR3 loop: CASSSTAGSSYEQYF. CDR3 DNA: TGTGCCAGCAGCTCCACCGCAGGGAGTAGTTACGAGCAGTACTTC. This chain joins TRBV13 and TRBJ2-7, with D perhaps being TRBD1 or TRBD2 (5 bases each). The germline V gene encodes CDR1 PRHDT and CDR2 FYEKMQ (reference sequence). The CDR3 covers 15 residues. The germline V and J ends were trimmed by 4 bases and 4 bases, with 17 bases remaining between them.

The chain uses TRBV2 and TRBJ2-3; the D gene could be TRBD1 or TRBD2 (6 bases each). The germline V gene encodes CDR1 SNHLY and CDR2 FYNNEI. The CDR3 totals 15 residues. Trimming shortened V by 9 bases and J by 4 bases, and 20 bases separated the two germline ends. The CDR3 reads CASGGLARIPDTQYF. CDR3 DNA: TGTGCCAGTGGGGGGCTAGCAAGGATACCAGATACGCAGTATTTT.

For this clone: Relative to the germline gene, one junction end is altered; a read error may explain this. This chain uses TRBV29-1 with TRBJ2-3; D gene unclear. The CDR3 totals 12 residues. Germline-derived CDR1 and CDR2 are SQVTM and ANQGSEA. CDR3 in amino acids: CSATVRTDTQYF. CDR3 coding DNA: TGCAGCGCCACAGTTCGCACGGATACGCAGTATTTT.

The chain carries TRBV9 and TRBJ2-7; 10 bases agree with TRBD1. The germline V gene encodes CDR1 SGDLS and CDR2 YYNGEE. The CDR3 contains 13 residues. V shed 7 bases, J shed 5 bases, and the junction held 6 bases outside the gene matches. The CDR3 loop is CASGTGDLNEQYF. CDR3 DNA sequence: TGTGCCAGCGGGACAGGGGATTTGAACGAGCAGTACTTC. Variable domain in full (rest from reference TRBV9 and TRBJ2-7): DSGVTQTPKHLITATGQRVTLRCSPRSGDLSVYWYQQSLDQGLQFLIQYYNGEERAKGNILERFSAQQFPDLHSELNLSSLELGDSALYFCASGTGDLNEQYFGPGTRLTVT.

This sequence joins TRBV27 and TRBJ2-2, with 13 bases fitting TRBD2. V was clipped by 5 bases and J by 5 bases; unmatched bases: 8. Germline V CDR1 and CDR2: MNHEY, SMNVEV (reference sequence). This CDR3 is 17 amino acids long. CDR3 coding DNA: TGTGCCAGCAGTGGGCGACTAGCGGGGGGTGGGACCGGGGAGCTGTTTTTT. Its translation: CASSGRLAGGGTGELFF.